This entry features one TCR beta chain sequence. The antigen this receptor binds is unknown. At one end, the junction sequence differs from germline, possibly due to a read error. The cohort comprised hundreds of healthy bone marrow donors. At the time of sampling, every cohort member was nominally healthy, though immune exposures that went unrecorded were likely present. Of the 690 or so cohort members, approximately 280 had positive CMV serostatus and approximately 400 had negative CMV serostatus, and CMV serostatus was not recorded for the donor. Each donor provided a peripheral blood sample, and peripheral blood mononuclear cells were used for TCR beta sequencing. The Qiagen DNeasy Blood Extraction Kit was used to extract genomic DNA from the blood cell samples. This sample is drawn from a study of cytomegalovirus exposure and HLA in healthy donors (dated by TCRdb to the late 2010s). For the study in its entirety: An earlier analysis of roughly 630 of the donors reported 276 Gb of sequence data and about 100 million unique TCR beta sequences from about 180 million T cells. The study aimed to test whether signatures of past pathogen exposure could be identified by cataloging public T cell receptors. High-throughput TCR immunosequencing, statistical association of individual TCRs with disease status, and machine learning were combined to predict cytomegalovirus infection status. A later genetic analysis used genome-wide SNP genotypes for about 60% of the roughly 700 donors, treating that subset as a discovery cohort. The number of donors typed differed by locus, with roughly 629-640 for A, B, C, DRB1 and DQB1, around 560 for DQA1, nearly 610 for DPA1, and around 430 for DPB1. Among 398 genotyped donors of the cohort, an average of roughly 240,000 unique TCR beta nucleotide sequences were sequenced per donor, around 20% of them non-productive. A later analysis re-analyzed previously published TCR beta repertoires from roughly 690 donors and added high-resolution HLA genotyping to study TCR occurrence patterns. A few DR-DQ haplotypes were treated as single units for association and clustering because of strong linkage in the cohort. The T cell repertoires of 700 or so subjects were profiled by immunosequencing and related to cytomegalovirus serostatus. Of the approximately 400 genotyped donors, 65% to 90% were placed in the genetic ancestry cluster associated with self-reported Caucasian donors. An early release that covered about 640 HLA-typed donors contained approximately 300 gigabases of sequencing data and roughly 84 million unique TCR sequences. In addition to the first cohort of roughly 670 subjects, a separate validation cohort of around 110 different subjects was used. Donor age, sex, ethnicity and CMV serostatus were collected together with the repertoire data. Rather than drawing on any new phenotypic data, the later analysis identified candidate immune exposures from TCR beta sequences and the way those sequences occurred across donors. HLA typing included class I and class II loci at four-digit resolution. All discovery cohort repertoires had been generated on a single sequencing platform. An earlier analysis of around 580 of the donors used high-throughput TCR beta sequencing to judge whether each TCR beta V gene segment behaved as functional or pseudogenic.

The investigation overall reported the following: Most CMV-associated TCR beta chains appeared to be HLA-restricted in a later analysis, and the HLA associations seemed to be driven largely by CMV exposure. The sequencing pipeline was judged likely to have produced a cluster of highly shared sequence variants as a technical artifact. Most TCR sequences were observed very rarely across donors, whereas some public TCRs were present in many individuals. When HLA alleles, especially DR and DQ, strongly co-occurred, attributing TCR associations to individual alleles was difficult. Because HLA typing was unavailable for some donors at each locus, only the typed subset was used in association tests. According to a later genetic analysis, donors in an Asian-associated ancestry cluster had fewer N-insertions in productive TCRs than the approximately 650-donor mean. In vitro tests confirmed that three of the cytomegalovirus-associated TCR beta chains recognize cytomegalovirus antigens. Some IMGT-functional V segments, including TRBV6-2 and TRBV6-3, could not be told apart with the 87-base-pair reads, so those segments were excluded. In this cohort, only TCR beta chains were sequenced, and detectable features were limited by the absence of alpha or paired-chain data. In the study, some 180 TCR beta chains were listed as associated with cytomegalovirus. In both the original and validation cohorts, the classifier was reported to diagnose cytomegalovirus status with high specificity and sensitivity. In a later analysis, TCR association rates were found to vary across HLA loci, with the most associated TCRs seen for DRB1 alleles and the fewest for HLA-C alleles. Linkage disequilibrium might explain the correlated functional status among segregating V segments, but an unknown experimental factor could not be excluded. In an earlier analysis of 500 to 650 of the donors, most TCR beta V segments appeared in productive rearrangements about 87% or about 30% of the time, broadly matching IMGT annotations. Immune exposure information for the cohort was limited to CMV serostatus. Sequencing depth was assumed to be roughly uniform across donors in the presence/absence analyses, though that assumption may not hold. Over 15 rarely observed V segments, including chromosome 9 orphons, were excluded from the earlier analysis of just under 600 of the donors because counts were too low. An association between a missense DCLRE1C variant and V-gene and J-gene trimming of TCR beta chains was found in a later genetic analysis and replicated in an independent cohort. A further reported finding was that TCR beta sequences accurately predicted the HLA-A and HLA-B alleles for most subjects in the first cohort. The authors suggested that the approach could potentially be generalized to other disease states and immunological phenotypes. A later analysis associated about 18,000 TCR beta sequences with specific HLA alleles at a false discovery rate of 0.05. Compared with equally common non-associated chains, HLA-associated TCR beta chains in a later analysis were more clonally expanded and had lower generation probabilities. According to a later analysis, parvovirus B19, influenza, CMV and Epstein-Barr virus appeared linked to several top co-occurrence clusters.

The library was prepared using the immunoSEQ multiplex PCR assay. The multiplex PCR relied on a mix of 60 forward primers for TCR Vbeta segments and 13 reverse primers for TCR Jbeta segments. A multiplex PCR assay on genomic DNA amplified the CDR3 region of rearranged TCR beta genes. The amplified TCR beta libraries were sequenced on the Illumina HiSeq System as 87-base-pair reads. Concerning the study's data processing: A later analysis tallied 80 million to 95 million unique TCR beta chains across the 600 to 700 repertoires, and approximately 11 million of those chains were shared by two or more donors. To remove PCR and sequencing errors, raw reads were error-corrected and collapsed into unique sequences using a nearest-neighbor algorithm that merged closely related sequences. To assign V, D and J gene segments, CDR3 sequences were aligned to IMGT reference sequences. For a sequence to be retained, at least a six-nucleotide match to both a V gene segment and a J gene segment was required. Rearrangements were classified as productive when the CDR3 lacked stop codons and remained in frame with V and J, and all other rearrangements were classified as non-productive. Following IMGT convention, CDR3 was defined as the stretch from the second conserved V-encoded cysteine up to the conserved J-encoded phenylalanine. The earlier analysis of fewer than 700 of the donors excluded sequences that lacked an unambiguous match to a single V gene segment. An earlier analysis of 587 of the donors called V segments functional above 56.7% productive rearrangements and segregating when the between-donor standard deviation exceeded 5%. A statistical classification framework was developed to diagnose cytomegalovirus status using the catalog of TCR beta chain sequences. A later analysis assigned V and J genes by comparing TCR nucleotide sequences with IMGT/GENE-DB human TR gene sequences. A later analysis assigned CDR3 sequences and most-parsimonious VDJ recombination scenarios with the TCRdist pipeline. In a later analysis, every TCR beta chain was defined by the combination of its CDR3 amino acid sequence and its V-gene family, and reads without a unique V-gene family were dropped. In a later analysis, 450 to 600 highly shared, low-generation-probability nucleotide sequences were removed to address suspected cross-contamination and a sequencing artifact. For each public chain, a later analysis derived a clonal expansion index from normalized ranks of inferred template counts within each repertoire. In a later analysis, generation probabilities were computed with a VDJ recombination model fitted to out-of-frame rearrangements, and the resulting probabilities were checked against IGoR. Hypergeometric tests were used in a later analysis to score TCR-TCR, TCR-HLA and TCR-CMV co-occurrence, with a repertoire-size bias correction applied to the TCR pairs. In a later analysis, false discovery rates were estimated by permuting HLA or CMV assignments 20 times. A later analysis grouped co-occurring TCRs with DBSCAN, adding TCRdist sequence similarity when clustering within HLA-allele-positive subsets. Repertoires with fewer than 30,000 or more than 120,000 public chains were left out of co-occurrence clustering, as were five repertoires with anomalous nucleotide sharing. Here the immuneACCESS table is served through TCRdb, limited to in-frame sequences with V and J called. Missing clones are a known gap in these copies; in checked studies unresolved V genes cover under half, and the rest lacks a known reason. V, J and clone size are those of that table, while D and trimming were read from the DNA. The table for this sample lists approximately 140,000 clones; about 73% of them were counted only once. The top ten clones comprise approximately 2.9% of the sample.

Including the terminal cysteine and phenylalanine, the CDR3 comprises 15 residues. Left in the record is the CDR3 DNA by itself, 45 bases read in frame from the first base. The germline V gene (reference sequence) sets CDR1 to LNHNV and CDR2 to YYDKDF. The V gene is TRBV15 and the J gene is TRBJ2-3; 5 matching bases give a weak D call of TRBD2. Sequencing was carried out using PBMCs. The receptor was isolated from a human donor in good health. For the CDR3, the sequence is CATSRPPPSRDTQYF. The sequenced DNA: TGTGCCACCAGCAGACCTCCCCCTAGCAGAGATACGCAGTATTTT. When the CDR3 is completed using the reference TRBV15 and TRBJ2-3 genes on either side, the full variable domain is DAMVIQNPRYQVTQFGKPVTLSCSQTLNHNVMYWYQQKSSQAPKLLFHYYDKDFNNEADTPDNFQSRRPNTSFCFLDIRSPGLGDTAMYLCATSRPPPSRDTQYFGPGTRLTVL.